This TCR beta chain was found in a study of PD-L1 blockade in urothelial cancer. The data were produced by immunoSEQ multiplex PCR, yet TCRdb's version contains in-frame clones alone and is incomplete. This table has fewer than 65,000 clones, about 81% appearing once. This CDR3 region has 11 residues. V was cut by 2 bases and J by 13 bases, with 11 bases left in between. Germline assignment: CDR1 SEHNR and CDR2 FQNEAQ (reference sequence). Time point described: pretreatment peripheral blood. Source: PBMCs, taken around atezolizumab (anti-PD-L1) treatment. The V gene is TRBV7-9, the J gene TRBJ2-5; D might be TRBD1 (5 bases). The origin of this receptor is a man between 70 and 80 years old with urothelial cancer. The CDR3 protein is CASSLSGWLYF. CDR3 DNA: TGTGCCAGCAGCTTATCAGGGTGGTTGTACTTC. Full variable domain (missing parts from reference TRBV7-9 and TRBJ2-5): DTGVSQNPRHKITKRGQNVTFRCDPISEHNRLYWYRQTLGQGPEFLTYFQNEAQLEKSRLLSDRFSAERPKGSFSTLEIQRTEQGDSAMYLCASSLSGWLYFGPGTRLLVL.